Presented here are 10 T cell receptor beta chains from one specimen sequenced in a study of T cell responses to AZD1222 COVID-19 vaccine. The table came from immunoSEQ multiplex PCR; TCRdb's copy has only in-frame clones and leaves some out. This sample has some 92,000 clones, with around 90% found just once. Sample: peripheral blood, taken on day 0 of AZD1222 vaccination. These receptors all come from an adult in good health.

This chain uses TRBV7-9 with TRBJ1-1; D gene unclear. The CDR3 consists of 14 residues. The germline gives CDR1 SEHNR, CDR2 FQNEAQ (reference sequence). V was cut by 3 bases and J by 0 bases, with 8 bases left in between. This CDR3 is CASSLAGVNTEAFF. As DNA, the CDR3 is TGTGCCAGCAGCTTGGCGGGCGTGAACACTGAAGCTTTCTTT.

V and J are TRBV28 and TRBJ2-7; 8 nucleotides match TRBD1. V lost 7 bases, J lost 6 bases, and 11 bases stayed unmatched. This CDR3 region has 14 residues. The germline gives CDR1 MDHEN, CDR2 SYDVKM. The DNA for the CDR3 is TGTGCCAGCACGTTGGCGGACAGGGCTCCCGAGCAGTACTTC. Translation gives CASTLADRAPEQYF.

The chain joins TRBV4-1 to TRBJ1-6; 7 bases fit TRBD1. Germline CDR1 reads MGHRA; CDR2 reads YSYEKL. The CDR3 runs to 15 residues. The J segment lost 9 bases and the V segment lost 7 bases, leaving 12 bases of the junction unmatched. This chain's CDR3 is CASTTGQLVSSPLHF. DNA for the CDR3: TGCGCCAGCACTACGGGACAGCTCGTTTCTTCACCCCTCCACTTT.

V is TRBV7-3 and J is TRBJ1-1, with D unclear. V lost 0 bases, J lost 11 bases, and 10 bases lay in between. This CDR3 spans 12 amino acids. Germline V gene lookup returns CDR1 SGHTA and CDR2 FQGTGA. The CDR3, as DNA: TGTGCCAGCAGCTTAACGGAGGGTCCTGCTTTCTTT. This translates into CASSLTEGPAFF.

This clone has only one observation. V usage is TRBV4-3 and J usage is TRBJ1-2, with a weak D call TRBD1 (6 bases). V was clipped by 2 bases and J by 5 bases, with 15 bases between them. The CDR3 runs to 15 residues. CDR1 is LGHNA and CDR2 is YSLEER in the germline V gene. CDR3 sequence: CASSQWETGAYGYTF. Written as DNA, the CDR3 is TGCGCCAGCAGCCAATGGGAGACAGGCGCGTATGGCTACACCTTC.

As to this clone: At the DNA level, this CDR3 is encoded by other sequences in the same sample as well. The chain joins TRBV5-1 to TRBJ2-1; D is perhaps TRBD2 (5 bases). The CDR3 extends over 15 amino acids. Looked up from germline, CDR1 is SGHRS and CDR2 is YFSETQ. The germline V and J ends were trimmed by 0 bases and 2 bases, with 9 bases remaining between them. CDR3 sequence (DNA): TGCGCCAGCAGCTTGGCCGCCGGGGCCTACAATGAGCAGTTCTTC. Encoded protein: CASSLAAGAYNEQFF.

The chain combines TRBV1 with TRBJ2-7. TRBV1 is listed as a pseudogene. The CDR3 has 13 residues. CDR3 in DNA: TGCACCAGCAGCAGGGTCCGCGACTACGAGCAGTACTTC. Protein: CTSSRVRDYEQYF.

The CDR3 DNA follows: TGTGCCAGCAGCCCGTTAGCGGGAGGGTCCACAGATACGCAGTATTTT. Amino acids: CASSPLAGGSTDTQYF. The chain uses TRBV7-3 and TRBJ2-3; TRBD2 agrees at 11 bases. The germline V gene encodes CDR1 SGHTA and CDR2 FQGTGA. V shed 5 bases and J 2 bases; nucleotides not matched to a gene: 6. This CDR3 is 16 amino acids long.

The J gene is TRBJ1-5, the V gene TRBV30, with 8 bases identical to TRBD1. Per the germline V gene, CDR1 is GTSNPN and CDR2 is SVGIG (reference sequence). This CDR3 has 14 residues. J lost 2 bases, V lost 2 bases, and 2 bases had no gene match. The CDR3 is CAWSKTGGNQPQHF. The CDR3 region has the DNA TGTGCCTGGAGTAAGACAGGGGGCAATCAGCCCCAGCATTTT.

The rearrangement joins TRBV2 to TRBJ2-2, with 8 nucleotides matching TRBD1. V lost 5 bases to trimming and J lost 0 bases; unmatched junction nucleotides: 5. Germline V gene lookup returns CDR1 SNHLY and CDR2 FYNNEI. The CDR3 covers 16 residues. The CDR3 nucleotides are TGTGCCAGCAGTCGACAGGGGCCCCCGAACACCGGGGAGCTGTTTTTT. Protein product: CASSRQGPPNTGELFF. The full variable domain, its missing parts supplied by reference TRBV2 and TRBJ2-2, is EPEVTQTPSHQVTQMGQEVILRCVPISNHLYFYWYRQILGQKVEFLVSFYNNEISEKSEIFDDQFSVERPDGSNFTLKIRSTKLEDSAMYFCASSRQGPPNTGELFFGEGSRLTVL.